A selection of T cell receptor beta chains follows, all from one sample in a study of T cell responses to AZD1222 COVID-19 vaccine. The data were produced by immunoSEQ multiplex PCR, yet TCRdb's version contains in-frame clones alone and is incomplete. The data contain some 190,000 clones, roughly 88% of them singletons. This material consisted of peripheral blood, taken on day 0 of AZD1222 vaccination. These receptors came from an adult in good health. CDR3s include the opening cysteine and the closing phenylalanine or tryptophan. D genes are given only for firm matches. Only part of the rows carry a size: once, few, many, or a class if the clone is expanded.

>-|TRBV11-2|TRBD1|TRBJ1-2
TGTGCCAGCAGCTGGGGGGACAGGCAAGGGGACTATGGCTACACCTTC
CASSWGDRQGDYGYTF
>-|TRBV10-3|-|TRBJ2-7
TGTGCCATCAGTGAAGGGGTCTGGGAGCAGTACTTC
CAISEGVWEQYF
>-|TRBV5-5|-|TRBJ1-6
TGTGCCAGCAGCCGGGGGTTCGGGAGCTCCTATAATTCACCCCTCCACTTT
CASSRGFGSSYNSPLHF
>many|TRBV28|-|TRBJ2-2
TGTGCCAGCAGCCAACCGTCAGGGACGGTGAACACCGGGGAGCTGTTTTTT
CASSQPSGTVNTGELFF
>few|TRBV4-1|TRBD1|TRBJ2-7
TGCGCCAGCAGCCAAAGATCAGGGGGCGCAGAGCAGTACTTC
CASSQRSGGAEQYF
>-|TRBV9|TRBD1|TRBJ1-1
TGTGCCAGCAGCGCCGGACAGGGGGCAACTGAAGCTTTCTTT
CASSAGQGATEAFF
>-|TRBV4-1|TRBD2|TRBJ2-1
TGCGCCAGCAGTGAGGGACTAGCGGGGCTTGTTAATGAGCAGTTCTTC
CASSEGLAGLVNEQFF
>-|TRBV2|TRBD1|TRBJ1-1
TGTGCCAGCACACCGGCCCGGGACAGTGAAGCTTTCTTT
CASTPARDSEAFF
>-|TRBV5-6|TRBD1|TRBJ1-5
TGTGCCAGCAGCTTTGGTCCAACCGGGACAGGCGGCGGTCAGCCCCAGCATTTT
CASSFGPTGTGGGQPQHF
>-|TRBV4-1|TRBD2|TRBJ2-7
TGCGCCAGCAGCCAGGAGGAGGGGAGGGTCTACGAGCAGTACTTC
CASSQEEGRVYEQYF
>-|TRBV6-5|TRBD2|TRBJ2-1
TGTGCCAGCAGTTACGTGACTAGGGGAGGGTACAATGAGCAGTTCTTC
CASSYVTRGGYNEQFF
>-|TRBV27|TRBD1|TRBJ1-2
TGTGCCAGCAGTCTCAGACAGGGTATTTATGGCTACACCTTC
CASSLRQGIYGYTF
>-|TRBV18|-|TRBJ1-3
TGTGCCAGCTCACCCACAGGGAACTCTGGAAACACCATATATTTT
CASSPTGNSGNTIYF
>once|TRBV27|-|TRBJ1-6
TGTGCCAGCACCCAAAATGCGGGTTCTAGCTCCTATAATTCACCCCTCCACTTT
CASTQNAGSSSYNSPLHF
>-|TRBV6-1|-|TRBJ1-2
TGTGCCAGCAGTGAAGTTAGGGACTACACCTTC
CASSEVRDYTF
>few|TRBV6-4|-|TRBJ2-3
TGTGCCAGCAGTGACTCACCGGGACAATCAGATACGCAGTATTTT
CASSDSPGQSDTQYF
>-|TRBV4-1|-|TRBJ2-1
TGCGCCAGCAGCGAGGGGGGGCTCTCCTACAATGAGCAGTTCTTC
CASSEGGLSYNEQFF
>-|TRBV9|TRBD2|TRBJ2-7
TGTGCCAGCAGCGTCGCCACTAGCGGACCTACCTACGAGCAGTACTTC
CASSVATSGPTYEQYF